Below, 7 T cell receptor beta chains from the same sample are listed, as sequenced in a study of cytomegalovirus exposure and HLA in healthy donors. 13 Jbeta primers and 60 Vbeta primers were used for the PCR. The data were produced by immunoSEQ multiplex PCR, yet TCRdb's version contains in-frame clones alone and is incomplete. Of 180,000 or so clones listed, roughly 79% are singletons. Specimen: PBMCs. The receptors derive from a man in his fifties in good health and CMV-seropositive.

This clone has only a few counts. The chain uses TRBV19 and TRBJ2-5, with 10 bases aligning to TRBD2. The V segment lost 5 bases and the J segment 1 base; nucleotides outside the gene matches: 4. The CDR3 spans 15 residues. Per germline, CDR1 LNHDA and CDR2 SQIVND (reference sequence). This CDR3 reads CASSLAGGAQETQYF. The CDR3 DNA reads as TGTGCCAGTAGTTTAGCGGGGGGAGCCCAAGAGACCCAGTACTTC.

This chain uses TRBV5-1 with TRBJ1-6; D remains ambiguous. The CDR3 loop spans 15 amino acids. From germline, CDR1 is SGHRS and CDR2 YFSETQ. V dropped 0 bases and J dropped 4 bases, with 8 bases sitting between them. The CDR3 sequence: CASSLGSGYNSPLHF. The CDR3 nucleotides read TGCGCCAGCAGCTTGGGTTCCGGGTATAATTCACCCCTCCACTTT.

As DNA, the CDR3 is TGCAGCGTTGAAGATTCCGGACAAGCAACTAATGAAAAACTGTTTTTT. It codes for CSVEDSGQATNEKLFF. The gene calls are TRBV29-1 and TRBJ1-4; perhaps TRBD1 as D (5 bases). Germline V gives CDR1 SQVTM, CDR2 ANQGSEA. The V and J ends lost 0 bases and 0 bases respectively, with 11 bases between them. The CDR3 extends over 16 amino acids. Filled out from reference TRBV29-1 and TRBJ1-4, the complete variable domain reads SAVISQKPSRDICQRGTSLTIQCQVDSQVTMMFWYRQQPGQSLTLIATANQGSEATYESGFVIDKFPISRPNLTFSTLTVSNMSPEDSSIYLCSVEDSGQATNEKLFFGSGTQLSVL.

The rearrangement links TRBV6-5 to TRBJ2-1, with TRBD2 matching over 9 bases. Germline V gene sequence: CDR1 MNHEY, CDR2 SVGAGI. Trimming at V came to 4 bases and at J to 2 bases, leaving 3 bases not matched to a gene. The CDR3 is 15 residues long. The chain's CDR3 is CASSSSGATYNEQFF. CDR3 DNA: TGTGCCAGCAGTTCTAGCGGGGCAACCTACAATGAGCAGTTCTTC.

The V and J genes are TRBV5-6 and TRBJ2-1, with D perhaps TRBD2 (6 bases). Germline V gives CDR1 SGHDT, CDR2 YYEEEE. The germline V and J ends were trimmed by 2 bases and 6 bases, with 9 bases remaining between them. This CDR3 comprises 13 residues. CDR3 in DNA: TGTGCCAGCAGCTTTGGGGGGAGCAATGAGCAGTTCTTC. Translating gives CASSFGGSNEQFF.

This clone has only one observation. J is TRBJ1-5 and V is TRBV6-1; D is unclear. V lost 1 base to trimming and J lost 2 bases, with 12 bases between them. Per the germline V gene, CDR1 is MNHNS and CDR2 is SASEGT. This CDR3 contains 16 residues. The CDR3 here is CASSEDPLYGNQPQHF. The CDR3 DNA reads TGTGCCAGCAGTGAAGATCCGCTATATGGCAATCAGCCCCAGCATTTT.

The count of this clone is one. This chain joins TRBV12-2 and TRBJ1-1; the D segment call TRBD1 is taken from the table without a DNA check. TRBV12-2 is labeled a pseudogene. There are 14 residues in the CDR3. The CDR3 is CASRLGTGGTGAFF. The CDR3 DNA reads TGTGCAAGTCGCTTAGGGACAGGGGGAACCGGAGCTTTCTTT.